Following are 21 T cell receptor beta chains from one sample sequenced in a study of beta chain features in type 1 diabetes. Points from the study as a whole: Moderate but significant shortening of TCRB CDR3s was recorded in all four CD4+ subsets from Type 1 diabetes patients.

These TCRs are of unknown antigen specificity. cDNA synthesis used the whole RNA isolate, giving expressed TCRB sequences. Sequencing was performed with immunoSEQ multiplex PCR; in TCRdb, only in-frame clones are kept and a portion is missing. The top ten hold over 0.1% of the sample, which has about 47,000 clones, just under 45% seen once. Sample: stem cell memory CD4+ T cells from blood. The receptors originated from a man in his thirties or forties with type 1 diabetes.

This clone occurred once. The V gene is TRBV4-2, the J gene TRBJ1-4, with D possibly matching TRBD1 (5 bases). Germline lookup yields CDR1 LGHNA and CDR2 YNFKEQ. This CDR3 has 19 residues. V was clipped by 4 bases and J by 8 bases, with 29 bases between them. CDR3 sequence reads: CASSLPRTAERTYGEKLFF. DNA of the CDR3: TGTGCCAGCAGCCTCCCACGAACCGCTGAACGGACATACGGGGAAAAACTGTTTTTT.

The sample holds many counts of this clone. The rearrangement joins TRBV4-3 to TRBJ2-1; 12 bases are shared with TRBD2. Germline V CDR1 and CDR2: LGHNA, YSLEER. The CDR3 is made up of 15 amino acids. V lost 5 bases, J lost 5 bases, and 4 bases stayed unmatched. CDR3 loop: CASSSSGRVDNEQFF. CDR3 sequence (DNA): TGCGCCAGCAGCTCTAGCGGGAGGGTCGACAATGAGCAGTTCTTC.

This chain connects TRBV11-3 to TRBJ2-1; 8 bases agree with TRBD1. This CDR3 comprises 18 residues. J gave up 5 bases and V 5 bases, and 17 bases lay outside the gene matches. Germline CDR1 reads SGHNT; CDR2 reads YENEEA. The CDR3 bases are TGTGCCAGCAGCGCATCCGCAGGACAGGGTTATGGGGACAATGAGCAGTTCTTC. Translating it yields CASSASAGQGYGDNEQFF.

This chain joins TRBV27 and TRBJ2-5; 12 positions agree with TRBD2. Germline CDR1 MNHEY, CDR2 SMNVEV (reference sequence). Trimming removed 5 bases from V and 2 bases from J; junction bases left unmatched: 12. There are 18 residues in the CDR3. The CDR3 loop is CASSVKGWTSGIQETQYF. CDR3 bases: TGTGCCAGCAGTGTAAAGGGCTGGACTAGCGGGATTCAAGAGACCCAGTACTTC.

The V call is TRBV6-6, the J call TRBJ2-7; D might be TRBD2 (7 bases). The CDR3 is 16 amino acids. Trimming cost V 2 bases and J 5 bases, with 19 bases left between them. Germline V gene lookup returns CDR1 MNHNY and CDR2 SVGAGI (reference sequence). The CDR3 bases are TGTGCCAGCAGTTACGGGTGGGGGGGGCGATTTGACGAGCAGTACTTC. It specifies CASSYGWGGRFDEQYF.

This rearrangement joins TRBV28 to TRBJ2-5, with 7 bases fitting TRBD1. CDR1 MDHEN and CDR2 SYDVKM come from the germline V gene. This CDR3 region has 13 residues. Germline trimming cut 5 bases from V and 3 bases from J; bases unmatched to any gene: 3. The CDR3 is CASSGTVKETQYF. Written as DNA, the CDR3 is TGTGCCAGCAGTGGGACAGTTAAAGAGACCCAGTACTTC.

The V call is TRBV11-1, the J call TRBJ1-1; the D gene is possibly TRBD1 (5 bases). Looked up from germline, CDR1 is SGHAT and CDR2 is FQDESV (reference sequence). Trimming stripped 6 bases from V and 6 bases from J, with 17 bases between. The CDR3 runs 14 residues. CDR3 DNA: TGTGCCAGCAGAAGTACCTATCAGGGTTCTGAAGCTTTCTTT. Translated, it gives CASRSTYQGSEAFF.

The chain joins TRBV25-1 to TRBJ2-5; D perhaps matches TRBD2 (6 bases). The length of the CDR3 is 12 residues. V lost 8 bases, J lost 7 bases, and 14 bases lay in between. Germline assignment: CDR1 MGHDK and CDR2 SYGVNS. The CDR3 DNA reads TGTGCCAGCTCCGGGGGTCCGAGGACCCAGTACTTC. It encodes CASSGGPRTQYF.

The chain joins TRBV27 to TRBJ1-5, with 8 bases that match TRBD1. The germline V gene has CDR1 MNHEY and CDR2 SMNVEV (reference sequence). This CDR3 is built from 16 residues. V lost 5 bases and J lost 4; bases outside the gene matches: 10. CDR3 protein: CASSPGQGAGNQPQHF. The DNA of the CDR3 is TGTGCCAGCAGTCCCGGACAGGGAGCGGGGAATCAGCCCCAGCATTTT.

The chain links TRBV27 to TRBJ2-2; 7 bases agree with TRBD1. Germline V gene lookup returns CDR1 MNHEY and CDR2 SMNVEV (reference sequence). Trimming at V came to 5 bases and at J to 2 bases, leaving 8 bases not matched to a gene. This CDR3 region has 16 residues. CDR3 bases: TGTGCCAGCAGTCCTTGGACAGGAGCTAACACCGGGGAGCTGTTTTTT. This gives the protein CASSPWTGANTGELFF.

V and J are TRBV18 and TRBJ2-7, with 11 bases aligning to TRBD1. The ends lost 2 bases at V and 2 bases at J; junction bases unmatched: 2. The length of the CDR3 is 15 residues. CDR1 KGHSH and CDR2 LQKENI come from the germline V gene. This CDR3 reads CASSPTGQGAYEQYF. The CDR3 DNA reads TGTGCCAGCTCACCAACGGGACAGGGGGCCTACGAGCAGTACTTC.

A few counts support this clone. J is TRBJ2-2 and V is TRBV5-4; a weak D match, TRBD1 (5 bases). CDR3 length equals 16 residues. Germline CDR1 and CDR2: SGHNT and YYREEE (reference sequence). The V end lost 0 bases, the J end lost 3 bases, and 12 bases lay between the germline ends. CDR3 in DNA: TGTGCCAGCAGCTTGGGGGGCAGGGTAGACACCGGGGAGCTGTTTTTT. This gives the protein CASSLGGRVDTGELFF.

The chain couples TRBV18 to TRBJ2-5; unclear D gene. CDR1 and CDR2 (germline): KGHSH, LQKENI. V was trimmed by 0 bases and J by 4 bases, leaving 9 bases between them. This CDR3 region has 14 residues. Here the CDR3 reads CASSPPGTRETQYF. CDR3 nucleotide sequence: TGTGCCAGCTCACCACCCGGTACCCGAGAGACCCAGTACTTC.

The gene calls are TRBV5-1 and TRBJ2-3; 11 bases line up with TRBD2. CDR3 length: 17 residues. With 4 bases clipped from V and 1 base from J, the junction kept 8 bases outside the gene matches. Germline-derived CDR1 and CDR2 are SGHRS and YFSETQ. The CDR3 loop reads CASSLTGTSGRTDTQYF. The CDR3, as DNA: TGCGCCAGCAGCCTGACCGGGACTAGCGGCCGCACAGATACGCAGTATTTT.

This clone has a single count. The V gene is TRBV5-6, the J gene TRBJ2-1; possible D gene TRBD2, 6 bases. Germline V gene data show CDR1 as SGHDT and CDR2 as YYEEEE. The CDR3 extends over 15 amino acids. Trimming removed 0 bases from V and 8 bases from J, with 15 bases in between. The CDR3 loop reads CASSLVRLAPDEQFF. CDR3 coding DNA: TGTGCCAGCAGCTTGGTTCGGCTAGCGCCCGATGAGCAGTTCTTC.

The V call is TRBV7-9, the J call TRBJ2-7; 9 nucleotides match TRBD2. V trimming: 1 base; J trimming: 6 bases; junction bases outside the gene matches: 7. The CDR3 covers 15 residues. Germline CDR1 reads SEHNR; CDR2 reads FQNEAQ (reference sequence). CDR3 in DNA: TGTGCCAGCAGCTTAGAAGGCCTAGCGGGAACCGAGCAGTACTTC. This codes for CASSLEGLAGTEQYF.

The sample holds a few counts of this clone. The gene calls are TRBV19 and TRBJ2-4; weak D call: TRBD2 (5 bases). This CDR3 comprises 12 residues. Germline CDR1 reads LNHDA; CDR2 reads SQIVND (reference sequence). This CDR3 is CVLREAKNIQYF. The CDR3 nucleotides are TGTGTACTGAGGGAGGCCAAAAACATTCAGTACTTC.

This clone turned up a few times. The chain combines TRBV19 with TRBJ2-5; D might be TRBD2 (5 bases). V lost 3 bases and J lost 1, with 6 bases in between. CDR1 and CDR2 (germline): LNHDA, SQIVND (reference sequence). The CDR3 runs to 13 residues. Written as DNA, the CDR3 is TGTGCCAGTAGTATGGCGGGCCAAGAGACCCAGTACTTC. It is translated as CASSMAGQETQYF. The full variable domain, with the rest looked up from reference TRBV19 and TRBJ2-5, is DGGITQSPKYLFRKEGQNVTLSCEQNLNHDAMYWYRQDPGQGLRLIYYSQIVNDFQKGDIAEGYSVSREKKESFPLTVTSAQKNPTAFYLCASSMAGQETQYFGPGTRLLVL.

The chain joins TRBV27 to TRBJ2-3; D unresolved. This CDR3 region has 13 residues. Germline V gene lookup returns CDR1 MNHEY and CDR2 SMNVEV (reference sequence). V gave up 5 bases and J gave up 7 bases, with 13 bases separating them. As DNA, the CDR3 is TGTGCCAGCAGTCCCTCCCCCCGGTATACGCAGTATTTT. This codes for CASSPSPRYTQYF.

The rearrangement joins TRBV10-3 to TRBJ2-7; 9 bases are a match to TRBD2. Per germline, CDR1 ENHRY and CDR2 SYGVKD. After removal of 0 bases from V and 3 bases from J, the junction contained 6 bases not matched to a gene. This CDR3 has 16 amino acids. CDR3 protein: CAISESRSSGNYEQYF. The CDR3 bases are TGTGCCATCAGTGAGTCACGGTCTAGCGGGAACTACGAGCAGTACTTC.

The chain couples TRBV5-1 to TRBJ1-2; D remains ambiguous. The CDR3 loop spans 14 amino acids. Trimming took off 4 bases at V and 3 bases at J, with 13 bases between the two ends. CDR1 is SGHRS and CDR2 is YFSETQ in the germline V gene. In nucleotides, the CDR3 is TGCGCCAGCAGCCCCCGGGGAGTCTACTATGGCTACACCTTC. It codes for CASSPRGVYYGYTF.